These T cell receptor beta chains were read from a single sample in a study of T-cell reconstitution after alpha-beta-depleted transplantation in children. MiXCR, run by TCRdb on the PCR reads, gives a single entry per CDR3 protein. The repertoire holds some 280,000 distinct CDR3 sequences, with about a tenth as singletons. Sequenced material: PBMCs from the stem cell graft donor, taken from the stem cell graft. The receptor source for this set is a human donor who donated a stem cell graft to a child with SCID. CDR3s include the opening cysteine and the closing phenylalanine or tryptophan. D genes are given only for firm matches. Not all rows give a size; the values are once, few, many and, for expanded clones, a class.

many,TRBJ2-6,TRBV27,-,CASKAGGANVLTF,TGTGCCAGCAAGGCCGGTGGGGCCAACGTCCTGACTTTC
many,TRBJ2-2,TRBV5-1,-,CASSFRAGELFF,TGCGCCAGCAGCTTCAGGGCCGGGGAGCTGTTTTTT
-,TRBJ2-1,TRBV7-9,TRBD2,CASLAGERSEQFF,TGTGCCAGCTTAGCGGGGGAAAGGAGTGAGCAGTTCTTC
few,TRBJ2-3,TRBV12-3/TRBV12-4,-,CASSSADILRDTQYF,TGTGCCAGCAGTTCGGCGGACATTTTAAGAGATACGCAGTATTTT
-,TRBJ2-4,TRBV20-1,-,CSAAGLDIAKNIQYF,TGCAGTGCGGCGGGCCTCGACATAGCCAAAAACATTCAGTACTTC
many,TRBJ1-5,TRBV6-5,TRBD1,CASRRQGGSNQPQHF,TGTGCCAGCAGAAGACAGGGGGGGAGCAATCAGCCCCAGCATTTT
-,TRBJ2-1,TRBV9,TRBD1,CASSVGQGVYNEQFF,TGTGCCAGCAGCGTAGGTCAGGGGGTATACAATGAGCAGTTCTTC
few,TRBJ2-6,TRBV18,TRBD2,CASSPYPAGGSGANVLTF,TGTGCCAGCTCACCCTATCCAGCGGGGGGGTCTGGGGCCAACGTCCTGACTTTC
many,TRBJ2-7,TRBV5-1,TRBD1,CANDWGQSTSYEQYF,TGCGCCAACGACTGGGGACAGTCGACTTCCTACGAGCAGTACTTC
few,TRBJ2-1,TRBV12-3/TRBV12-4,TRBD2,CASSLGLAGYMFGEQFF,TGTGCCAGCAGTTTAGGACTAGCGGGGTATATGTTCGGTGAGCAGTTCTTC
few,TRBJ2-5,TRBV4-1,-,CASSQERGQKETQYF,TGCGCCAGCAGCCAAGAGAGGGGCCAGAAAGAGACCCAGTACTTC
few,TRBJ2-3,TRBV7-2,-,CASSPTAVGKADTQYF,TGTGCCAGCAGCCCGACGGCGGTAGGAAAGGCAGATACGCAGTATTTT
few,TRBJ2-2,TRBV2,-,CASSEVPLATGELFF,TGTGCCAGCAGTGAGGTCCCCTTAGCCACCGGGGAGCTGTTTTTT
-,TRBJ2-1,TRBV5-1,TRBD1,CASSPGRGQFDEQFF,TGCGCCAGCAGCCCCGGCAGGGGGCAATTTGATGAGCAGTTCTTC
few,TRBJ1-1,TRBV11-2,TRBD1,CASSSGQVLNTEAFF,TGTGCCAGCAGCTCCGGACAGGTTCTGAACACTGAAGCTTTCTTT
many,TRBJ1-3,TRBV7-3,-,CASGEHSGNTIYF,TGTGCCAGCGGGGAACACTCTGGAAACACCATATATTTT
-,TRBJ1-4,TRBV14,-,CASSQGSVDRLNEKLFF,TGTGCCAGCAGCCAAGGATCGGTGGACAGACTCAATGAAAAACTGTTTTTT
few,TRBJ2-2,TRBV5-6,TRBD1,CASRRGTGNTGELFF,TGTGCCAGCAGACGAGGGACAGGGAACACCGGGGAGCTGTTTTTT
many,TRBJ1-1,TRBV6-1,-,CASILEPLGGTEAFF,TGTGCCAGCATTCTAGAACCCCTCGGAGGTACTGAAGCTTTCTTT
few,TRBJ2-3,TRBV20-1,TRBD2,CSASPASGGTDTQYF,TGCAGTGCTAGCCCCGCTAGCGGGGGCACAGATACGCAGTATTTT
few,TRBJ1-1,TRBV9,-,CASSALGEMNTEAFF,TGTGCCAGCAGCGCACTGGGGGAAATGAACACTGAAGCTTTCTTT
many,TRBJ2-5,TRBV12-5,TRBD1,CASRGTGQETQYF,TGTGCTAGCAGAGGGACAGGGCAAGAGACCCAGTACTTC
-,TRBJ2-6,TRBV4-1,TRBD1,CASSQDGTGASFGANVLTF,TGCGCCAGCAGCCAGGACGGGACAGGCGCTTCCTTTGGGGCCAACGTCCTGACTTTC
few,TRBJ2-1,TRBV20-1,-,CSARDSGRVNEQFF,TGCAGTGCTAGAGATTCGGGCAGGGTCAATGAGCAGTTCTTC
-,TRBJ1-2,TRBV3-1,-,CASIQESYGYTF,TGTGCCAGCATCCAAGAAAGCTATGGCTACACCTTC
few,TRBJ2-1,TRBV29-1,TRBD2,CSAFSGGGDNEQFF,TGCAGCGCCTTTAGCGGGGGGGGCGACAATGAGCAGTTCTTC
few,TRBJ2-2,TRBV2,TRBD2,CASSWGGNTGELFF,TGTGCCAGCAGCTGGGGGGGGAACACCGGGGAGCTGTTTTTT
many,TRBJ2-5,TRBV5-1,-,CASSLGAGRIQETQYF,TGCGCCAGCAGCTTGGGAGCAGGGAGGATCCAAGAGACCCAGTACTTC
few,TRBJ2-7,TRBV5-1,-,CASEPNPGESYEQYF,TGCGCCAGCGAACCGAACCCGGGGGAGTCCTACGAGCAGTACTTC
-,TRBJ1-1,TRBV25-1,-,CASTRRGFAEAFF,TGTGCCAGCACAAGGAGGGGTTTTGCTGAAGCTTTCTTT
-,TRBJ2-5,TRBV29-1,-,CSVEEAGRETQYF,TGCAGCGTTGAAGAGGCTGGGAGGGAGACCCAGTACTTC
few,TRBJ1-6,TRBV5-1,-,CASSLSGRAAHNSPLHF,TGCGCCAGCAGCTTGTCGGGCCGAGCCGCCCATAATTCACCCCTCCACTTT
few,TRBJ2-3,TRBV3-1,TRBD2,CASSRSSGGAQGTQYF,TGTGCCAGCAGCCGATCTAGCGGGGGGGCCCAGGGTACGCAGTATTTT
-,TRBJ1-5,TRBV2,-,CASSGEVRQPQHF,TGTGCCAGCAGTGGGGAGGTACGGCAGCCCCAGCATTTT
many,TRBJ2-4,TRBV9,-,CASSAGTAGNIQYF,TGTGCCAGCAGCGCCGGGACAGCGGGAAACATTCAGTACTTC
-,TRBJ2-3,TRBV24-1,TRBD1,CATNDLGQGGTDTQYF,TGTGCCACCAATGATCTCGGACAGGGGGGGACAGATACGCAGTATTTT
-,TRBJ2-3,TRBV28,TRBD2,CASRPAAGGPADTQYF,TGTGCCAGCCGCCCCGCGGCGGGGGGGCCGGCAGATACGCAGTATTTT
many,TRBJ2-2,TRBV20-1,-,CSAGAGTGELFF,TGCAGTGCTGGGGCGGGCACCGGGGAGCTGTTTTTT
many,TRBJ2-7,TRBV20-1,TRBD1,CSVPGQVIHEQYF,TGCAGTGTCCCGGGACAGGTCATCCACGAGCAGTACTTC
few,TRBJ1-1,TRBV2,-,CASSGDWTEAFF,TGTGCCAGCAGTGGGGACTGGACTGAAGCTTTCTTT
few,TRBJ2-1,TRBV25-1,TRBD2,CASSAKNSAGGSYNEQFF,TGTGCCAGCAGCGCAAAAAATTCGGCGGGGGGCTCCTACAATGAGCAGTTCTTC
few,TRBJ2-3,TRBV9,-,CASSVVGELTDTQYF,TGTGCCAGCAGCGTAGTAGGGGAGCTCACAGATACGCAGTATTTT
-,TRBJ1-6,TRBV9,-,CASSVAAESYNSPLHF,TGTGCCAGCAGCGTAGCCGCAGAGAGTTATAATTCACCCCTCCACTTT
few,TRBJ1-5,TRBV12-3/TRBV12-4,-,CASSFAGAKQPQHF,TGTGCCAGCAGTTTCGCGGGGGCGAAGCAGCCCCAGCATTTT
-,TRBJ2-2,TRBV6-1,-,CASRQGALNTGELFF,TGTGCCAGCCGCCAAGGAGCCTTGAACACCGGGGAGCTGTTTTTT
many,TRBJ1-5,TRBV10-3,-,CAIKEGLLGNQPQHF,TGTGCCATCAAGGAGGGACTCTTAGGTAATCAGCCCCAGCATTTT
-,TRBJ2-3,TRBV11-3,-,CASSPPGRPDTQYF,TGTGCCAGCAGCCCCCCGGGCAGACCGGATACGCAGTATTTT
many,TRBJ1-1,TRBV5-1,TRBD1,CASSKGQPNAEAFF,TGCGCCAGCAGCAAGGGACAGCCCAACGCTGAAGCTTTCTTT
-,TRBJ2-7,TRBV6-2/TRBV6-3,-,CASSFPAPDRYF,TGTGCCAGCAGTTTTCCTGCCCCGGATCGGTACTTC
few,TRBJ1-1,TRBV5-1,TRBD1,CASSKTGEVGAFF,TGCGCCAGCAGCAAAACAGGGGAGGTAGGAGCTTTCTTT
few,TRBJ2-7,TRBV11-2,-,CASSLEIGTEYYEQYF,TGTGCCAGCAGCTTAGAGATAGGGACGGAATATTACGAGCAGTACTTC
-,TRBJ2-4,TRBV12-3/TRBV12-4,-,CASSSGGAKNIQYF,TGTGCCAGCAGTTCAGGGGGGGCCAAAAACATTCAGTACTTC
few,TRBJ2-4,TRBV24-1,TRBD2,CATSDRGGAKNIQYF,TGTGCCACCAGTGATCGGGGGGGGGCCAAAAACATTCAGTACTTC